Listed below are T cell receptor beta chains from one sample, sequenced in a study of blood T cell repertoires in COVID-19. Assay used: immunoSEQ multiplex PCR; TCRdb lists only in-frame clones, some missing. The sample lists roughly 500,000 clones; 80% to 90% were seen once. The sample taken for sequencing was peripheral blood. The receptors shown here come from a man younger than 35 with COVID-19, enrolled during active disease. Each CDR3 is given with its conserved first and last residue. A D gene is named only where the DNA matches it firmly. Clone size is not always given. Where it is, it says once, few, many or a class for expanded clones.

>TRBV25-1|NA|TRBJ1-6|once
TGTGCCAGCAGTGAATTGGACAGTGATAATTCACCCCTCCACTTT
CASSELDSDNSPLHF
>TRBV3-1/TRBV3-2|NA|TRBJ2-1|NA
TGTGCCAGCAGCCTCCCTGGGCGACACAATGAGCAGTTCTTC
CASSLPGRHNEQFF
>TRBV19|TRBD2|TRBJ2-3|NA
TGTGCCAGTAGTATGATAGCGGGAGGGAGCACAGATACGCAGTATTTT
CASSMIAGGSTDTQYF
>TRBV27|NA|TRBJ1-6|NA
TGTGCCAGCAGTTTATATGGGACACCCCATTCACCCCTCCACTTT
CASSLYGTPHSPLHF
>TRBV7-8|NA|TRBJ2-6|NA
TGTGCCAGCAGCTCTACGGCCCGGGCGGGCTCTGGGGCCAACGTCCTGACTTTC
CASSSTARAGSGANVLTF
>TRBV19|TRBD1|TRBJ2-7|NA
TGTGCCACCGGTCGGGGACAGACAAACTACGAGCAGTACTTC
CATGRGQTNYEQYF
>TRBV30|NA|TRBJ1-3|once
TGTGCCTGGAGTGTACGGGGTTTTGGAAACACCATATATTTT
CAWSVRGFGNTIYF
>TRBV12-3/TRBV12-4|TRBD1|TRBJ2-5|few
TGTGCCAGCAGCGGGACAGTCCAAGAGACCCAGTACTTC
CASSGTVQETQYF
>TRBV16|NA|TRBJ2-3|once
TGTGCCAGCACCTCGCGGGGTTTCACAGATACGCAGTATTTT
CASTSRGFTDTQYF
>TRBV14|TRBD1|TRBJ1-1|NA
TGTGCCAGCAGTTCACAGGGGGCTTACACTGAAGCTTTCTTT
CASSSQGAYTEAFF
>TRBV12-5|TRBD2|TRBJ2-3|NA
TGTGCTAGTGGTTTAAAGCGGGGGGGCTTCACAGATACGCAGTATTTT
CASGLKRGGFTDTQYF
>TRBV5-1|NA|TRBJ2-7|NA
TGCGCCAGCAGCGGGGGCGGGCAGTCTGAAGTCTACGGGCAGTACTTC
CASSGGGQSEVYGQYF
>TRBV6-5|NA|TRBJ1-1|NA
TGTGCCAGCAGTTTTTCGGGTAACACTGAAGCTTTCTTT
CASSFSGNTEAFF
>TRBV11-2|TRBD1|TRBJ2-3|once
TGTGCCAGCAGCCGCAGGGGGATCGGTACAGATACGCAGTATTTT
CASSRRGIGTDTQYF
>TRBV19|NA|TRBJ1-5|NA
TGTGCCAGTAGTATAGGCTATAGCAATCAGCCCCAGCATTTT
CASSIGYSNQPQHF
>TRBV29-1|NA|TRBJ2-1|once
TGCAGCGTTGGTAGGACATCCTACAATGAGCAGTTCTTC
CSVGRTSYNEQFF
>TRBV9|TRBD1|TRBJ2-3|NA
TGTGCCAGCAGCGTAGTAGGGGGCCTCCCCGCAGATACGCAGTATTTT
CASSVVGGLPADTQYF
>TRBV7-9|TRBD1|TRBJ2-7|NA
TGTGCCAGCAGCCGGGACAGGGGCTACGAGCAGTACTTC
CASSRDRGYEQYF
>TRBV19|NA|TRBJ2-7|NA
TGTGCCAGTAGTATCCCGGGGAGCTCCTACGAGCAGTACTTC
CASSIPGSSYEQYF
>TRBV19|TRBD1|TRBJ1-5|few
TGTGCCAGTAGTGGGGACAGGGAAGGCAATCAGCCCCAGCATTTT
CASSGDREGNQPQHF
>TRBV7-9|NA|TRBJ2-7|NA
TGTGCCAGCAGCTTACCCAGCTACGAGCAGTACTTC
CASSLPSYEQYF
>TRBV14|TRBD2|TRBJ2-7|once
TGTGCCAGCAGCCGAGGGGGACTAGCGGACTCCTACGAGCAGTACTTC
CASSRGGLADSYEQYF